This T cell receptor (beta chain) was sequenced for a study of T cell responses to AZD1222 COVID-19 vaccine. This CDR3 is 14 amino acids long. After removal of 1 base from V and 6 bases from J, the junction contained 5 bases not matched to a gene. Germline-derived CDR1 and CDR2 are LGHDT and YNNKEL (reference sequence). Clones were read by immunoSEQ multiplex PCR, and TCRdb kept only the in-frame ones, dropping some. This table has some 200,000 clones, around 94% appearing once. The sample in question was peripheral blood, obtained 28 days after the second dose of the MenACWY control vaccine. The chain employs TRBV3-1 (or the pseudogene TRBV3-2) and TRBJ1-2, with 7 nucleotides matching TRBD1. The sequence derives from an adult who received the MenACWY meningococcal vaccine as a control. This CDR3 is CASSQVQGLDGYTF. The CDR3 nucleotides are TGTGCCAGCAGCCAAGTACAGGGGCTCGATGGCTACACCTTC.